Listed below are T cell receptor beta chains from one sample, sequenced in a study of blood T cell repertoires in COVID-19. Clones were sequenced by immunoSEQ multiplex PCR, and TCRdb holds only the in-frame ones, with some missing. The sample consists of more than 200,000 clones, about 91% of them appearing once. Material for sequencing was peripheral blood. Receptor source: a woman in her 30s with COVID-19, enrolled during active disease. CDR3s include the opening cysteine and the closing phenylalanine or tryptophan. Each record gives: D gene, V gene, J gene, clone size, CDR3 DNA, CDR3 protein. A D gene is named only where the DNA matches it firmly. Some rows mark clone size as missing; the rest say once, few, many or name a class of expanded clone.

.	TRBV9	TRBJ2-1	.	TGTGCCAGCAGCGGGGAGCCCCGGGGCTACAATGAGCAGTTCTTC	CASSGEPRGYNEQFF
TRBD2	TRBV15	TRBJ2-3	.	TGTGCCACCAGCAGAGGATTCGGAGTAGCGGGACGCTCAGATACGCAGTATTTT	CATSRGFGVAGRSDTQYF
TRBD2	TRBV5-1	TRBJ2-1	once	TGCGCCAGCCACTTCATTGGCGGGGGAAATGAGCAGTTCTTC	CASHFIGGGNEQFF
TRBD2	TRBV30	TRBJ2-1	many	TGTGCCTGGAGTGTACCTAGCGGGAGGCGGAGTGAGCAGTTCTTC	CAWSVPSGRRSEQFF
.	TRBV28	TRBJ2-6	.	TGTGCCAGCAGTATTCAGGGTTCTGGGGCCAACGTCCTGACTTTC	CASSIQGSGANVLTF
TRBD2	TRBV15	TRBJ2-3	once	TGTGCCACCAGCAGTCCCGGGACTAGCGGGAGTTATACGCAGTATTTT	CATSSPGTSGSYTQYF
.	TRBV5-4	TRBJ2-2	.	TGTGCCAGCAGCCCCCTGAGTTCCGGGGAGCTGTTTTTT	CASSPLSSGELFF
.	TRBV19	TRBJ1-3	.	TGTGCCAGTAGTATTGACCAGGCGAGCTCTGGAAACACCATATATTTT	CASSIDQASSGNTIYF
.	TRBV6-6	TRBJ1-5	.	TGTGCCAGCAGGTTCTTCGGCAATCAGCCCCAGCATTTT	CASRFFGNQPQHF
TRBD1	TRBV29-1	TRBJ2-5	.	TGCAGCACCCAAAGGCCGGACAGGGGGGAGACCCAGTACTTC	CSTQRPDRGETQYF
.	TRBV6-1	TRBJ1-5	.	TGTGCCAGCAGTGAGCTAGGCGGTCAGCCCCAGCATTTT	CASSELGGQPQHF
.	TRBV19	TRBJ1-5	.	TGTGCCAGTAGTATAGGGGGCCGGCAGCAGCCCCAGCATTTT	CASSIGGRQQPQHF
TRBD1	TRBV20-1	TRBJ1-5	.	TGCAGTGCTAGTGGGACAGGGGACAGCGCGGCGGGGGATCAGCCCCAGCATTTT	CSASGTGDSAAGDQPQHF
TRBD1	TRBV6-5	TRBJ1-2	.	TGTGCCAGCAGTTACGGGGGACAGGGATACTATGGCTACACCTTC	CASSYGGQGYYGYTF
.	TRBV18	TRBJ2-5	.	TGTGCCAGCACTCAACGGGGGGCCGGAGGGCAAGAGACCCAGTACTTC	CASTQRGAGGQETQYF
.	TRBV6-2/TRBV6-3	TRBJ1-4	.	TGTGCCAGCAGTTATGCGGGCTATAAAGAAAAACTGTTTTTT	CASSYAGYKEKLFF
.	TRBV10-3	TRBJ1-3	.	TGTGCCATCAGTGATCCCCACAATCGGGGGACCTCTGGAAACACCATATATTTT	CAISDPHNRGTSGNTIYF
.	TRBV11-2	TRBJ2-2	.	TGTGCCAGCAGCTTAGGGACAGAGAACGGGGAGCTGTTTTTT	CASSLGTENGELFF
TRBD1	TRBV19	TRBJ1-2	.	TGTGCCAGTGTGGGACAGCTTAACTATGGCTACACCTTC	CASVGQLNYGYTF
TRBD1	TRBV24-1	TRBJ2-1	.	TGTGCCACCAGTGACCGACAGGGCAAGCAGTTCTTC	CATSDRQGKQFF
.	TRBV11-2	TRBJ2-3	.	TGTGCCAGCAGCTTCCGGGGGACTAGCACAGATACGCAGTATTTT	CASSFRGTSTDTQYF
TRBD1	TRBV9	TRBJ1-1	.	TGTGCCAGCAGCAATGGACAGGGGCTGAACACTGAAGCTTTCTTT	CASSNGQGLNTEAFF
TRBD2	TRBV5-1	TRBJ2-3	.	TGCGCCAGCAGCCACCCGGTGGGGGAGGGATCCCGGGGCACAGATACGCAGTATTTT	CASSHPVGEGSRGTDTQYF
TRBD1	TRBV19	TRBJ1-1	many	TGTGCCAGTACCTACAGGGGGGGGACTGAAGCTTTCTTT	CASTYRGGTEAFF
TRBD2	TRBV20-1	TRBJ2-3	.	TGCAGTGCTAGTTTCCTAGCGGGAGTCCCAGATACGCAGTATTTT	CSASFLAGVPDTQYF
.	TRBV6-5	TRBJ1-2	once	TGTGCCAGCAGTTTGGACTTGGACAGCGCCGGCTATGGCTACACCTTC	CASSLDLDSAGYGYTF
TRBD2	TRBV30	TRBJ2-3	.	TGTGCCTGGAGAACGGGACTAGCGGGAGTTAGAGATACGCAGTATTTT	CAWRTGLAGVRDTQYF
.	TRBV6-6	TRBJ1-1	.	TGTGCCAGCAGACATACAGGGAACACTGAAGCTTTCTTT	CASRHTGNTEAFF
.	TRBV19	TRBJ1-5	once	TGTGCCAGTAGTATTGGAGGAAGGGATCAGCCCCAGCATTTT	CASSIGGRDQPQHF
.	TRBV30	TRBJ1-2	.	TGTGCCTGGACCCCGGGGGTGGGCTACACCTTC	CAWTPGVGYTF
TRBD2	TRBV6-2/TRBV6-3	TRBJ2-3	.	TGTGCCAGCAGTCCCGAAGGACTAGCGGGAGATACGCAGTATTTT	CASSPEGLAGDTQYF
TRBD1	TRBV7-9	TRBJ2-7	.	TGTGCCAGCAGCTTAGGGAGAACAGGGGGCAACGAGCAGTACTTC	CASSLGRTGGNEQYF
.	TRBV5-1	TRBJ1-1	.	TGCGCCAGCAGCTTGGCCGGGTTTATGAACACTGAAGCTTTCTTT	CASSLAGFMNTEAFF